The clone carrying this TCR beta chain was found once. Per germline, CDR1 SGHAT and CDR2 FQDESV (reference sequence). Trimming at V came to 5 bases and at J to 4 bases, leaving 12 bases not matched to a gene. The CDR3 has 16 residues. Each replicate PCR on the sorted subsets used about 220 ng DNA (about 30,000 T cell genomes). The method was immunoSEQ multiplex PCR; TCRdb's version includes in-frame clones alone and lacks a portion of them. The sample lists 1.4 million or so clones, approximately 98.5% seen once, with about 0.34% in the top ten. The data were taken from a study of shared clonotypes between healthy human individuals.

This TCR was sampled from a man under 40 in good health. The chain carries TRBV11-1 and TRBJ2-5; 8 nucleotides line up with TRBD1. The specimen was naive CD4+ T cells sorted from blood. As for subset: CD45RA+ positively selected. CDR3 amino acids: CASSEGDRRMRETQYF. The CDR3 nucleotides are TGTGCCAGCAGCGAAGGGGACAGGCGTATGAGAGAGACCCAGTACTTC.